Sequencing of this T cell receptor beta chain was carried out in a study of blood T cell repertoires in COVID-19. Study summary: Both acute and convalescent COVID-19 samples were obtained from the United States, Italy and Spain. PBMCs, B-cell-depleted T cells, or T cells provided the cDNA or gDNA that made up the material.

Trimming removed 9 bases from V and 2 bases from J, with 11 bases in between. CDR1 and CDR2 (germline): KGHDR, SFDVKD. This CDR3 spans 13 amino acids. Generated by immunoSEQ multiplex PCR, the TCRdb table keeps only in-frame clones and is missing some. The data show some 350,000 clones, about 88% seen once. This chain links TRBV24-1 with TRBJ2-3, with D possibly matching TRBD1 (5 bases). The source is a human donor in a cohort sampled during active COVID-19. Sequenced: peripheral blood. The CDR3 sequence: CATLDSNTDTQYF. CDR3 sequence (DNA): TGTGCCACCCTCGACAGTAACACAGATACGCAGTATTTT.